This T cell receptor (beta chain) appears in the sequencing data of a study of T cells in Graves' hyperthyroidism and ophthalmopathy. This clonotype was found a few times. Its specificity is not known. Notes on the study in general: Most thyroid clonotypes expanded above 0.001 appeared in blood too.

When hyperthyroidism was first diagnosed, the blood sample was taken, preceding any ophthalmopathy symptoms. RNA transcripts yielded amplified TCR beta CDR3 regions. The HTBI set primed first-round TCR CDR3 RT-PCR. TCRdb re-derived calls from the multiplex PCR reads in MiXCR, one entry per CDR3 protein. The table records around 700,000 distinct CDR3 sequences, over 15% of them present only once. The sample was blood. This TCR derives from a woman aged 50 to 60 with Graves' hyperthyroidism that later progressed to Graves' ophthalmopathy.

The DNA of the CDR3 is TGTGCCAGCTCACGCGCCTCGGACAGCTCTGGGGCCAACGTCCTGACTTTC. This gives the protein CASSRASDSSGANVLTF. The V call is TRBV18, the J call TRBJ2-6, with D possibly TRBD1 on 6 matching bases. V was clipped by 4 bases and J by 0 bases, with 13 bases between them. The CDR3 is made up of 17 amino acids. CDR1 and CDR2 (germline): KGHSH, LQKENI.